Detailed here is one T cell receptor beta chain. Its antigen is undetermined. HIV-positive participants all received treatment in the United States. This entry belongs to a study of long-term antiretroviral therapy in people with HIV. The germline V gene has CDR1 LNHDA and CDR2 SQIVND (reference sequence). Trimming took off 4 bases at V and 3 bases at J, with 16 bases between the two ends. CDR3 length: 16 residues. Study outcomes and limitations: Clones that had undergone expansion before ART prevailed in the repertoire throughout all time points. It was observed that HIV repertoires exhibited narrower CDR3 length ranges than controls.

Version v3.0 of the immunoSEQ assay was performed at survey level. The assay was immunoSEQ multiplex PCR, and TCRdb's table has in-frame clones only and misses some. In the table there are about 34,000 clones, approximately 83% of which are singletons. This receptor was identified in a man younger than 35 with HIV. The chain couples TRBV19 to TRBJ1-5; D gene uncertain. This material consisted of unsorted PBMCs, taken 0.4 years before starting antiretroviral therapy. CDR3 sequence: CASSTGVGSLNQPQHF. DNA for the CDR3: TGTGCCAGTAGTACTGGAGTCGGGAGCCTCAATCAGCCCCAGCATTTT. The whole variable domain, remainder taken from reference TRBV19 and TRBJ1-5, is DGGITQSPKYLFRKEGQNVTLSCEQNLNHDAMYWYRQDPGQGLRLIYYSQIVNDFQKGDIAEGYSVSREKKESFPLTVTSAQKNPTAFYLCASSTGVGSLNQPQHFGDGTRLSIL.